The T cell receptor beta chain under discussion was sequenced for a study of cytomegalovirus exposure and HLA in healthy donors. For the study at large: Approximately 190 million T cells yielded 90 million to 130 million unique TCR beta sequences, as an earlier analysis found.

This CDR3 region has 17 residues. Of note for this clone: Its antigen is currently unknown.

The study's findings and limits: For most TCR beta V segments, an earlier analysis put the productive rate at about 87% or about 30% of the time.

The PCR used 60 Vbeta and 13 Jbeta primers. The method was immunoSEQ multiplex PCR; TCRdb's version includes in-frame clones alone and lacks a portion of them. Among 150,000 or so clones listed, around 84% were seen once. The chain recombines TRBV1 with TRBJ1-4; the table's TRBD1 call for D was not verified on the DNA. TRBV1 is a recognized pseudogene. The sample taken for sequencing was PBMCs. The clonotype originates from a man younger than 35 in good health and CMV-seropositive. DNA for the CDR3: TGCACCAGCAGCCTTCGGGACAGGGAACACTTTAATGAAAAACTGTTTTTT. It yields the protein CTSSLRDREHFNEKLFF.